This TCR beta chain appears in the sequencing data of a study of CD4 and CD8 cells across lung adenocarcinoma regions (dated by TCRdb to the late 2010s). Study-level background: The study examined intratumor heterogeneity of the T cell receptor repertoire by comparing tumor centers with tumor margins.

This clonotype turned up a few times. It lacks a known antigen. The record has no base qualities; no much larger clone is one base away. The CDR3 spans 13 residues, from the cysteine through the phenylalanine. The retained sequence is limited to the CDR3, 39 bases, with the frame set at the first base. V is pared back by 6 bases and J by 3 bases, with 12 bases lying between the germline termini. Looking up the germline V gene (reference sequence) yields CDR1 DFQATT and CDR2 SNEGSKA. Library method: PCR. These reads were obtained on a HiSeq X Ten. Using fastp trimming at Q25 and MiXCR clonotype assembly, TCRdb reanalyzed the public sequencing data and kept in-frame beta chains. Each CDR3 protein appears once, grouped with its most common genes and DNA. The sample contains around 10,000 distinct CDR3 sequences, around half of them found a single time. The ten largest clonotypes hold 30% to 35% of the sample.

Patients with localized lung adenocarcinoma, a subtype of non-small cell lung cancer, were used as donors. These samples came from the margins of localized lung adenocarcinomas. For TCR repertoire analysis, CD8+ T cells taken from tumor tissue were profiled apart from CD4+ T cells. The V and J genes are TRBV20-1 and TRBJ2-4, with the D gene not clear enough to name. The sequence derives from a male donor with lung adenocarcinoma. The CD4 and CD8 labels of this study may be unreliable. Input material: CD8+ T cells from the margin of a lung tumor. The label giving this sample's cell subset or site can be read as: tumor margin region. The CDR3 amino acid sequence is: CSALGPDKNIQYF. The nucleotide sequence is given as TGCAGTGCGTTAGGCCCGGACAAAAACATTCAGTACTTC.